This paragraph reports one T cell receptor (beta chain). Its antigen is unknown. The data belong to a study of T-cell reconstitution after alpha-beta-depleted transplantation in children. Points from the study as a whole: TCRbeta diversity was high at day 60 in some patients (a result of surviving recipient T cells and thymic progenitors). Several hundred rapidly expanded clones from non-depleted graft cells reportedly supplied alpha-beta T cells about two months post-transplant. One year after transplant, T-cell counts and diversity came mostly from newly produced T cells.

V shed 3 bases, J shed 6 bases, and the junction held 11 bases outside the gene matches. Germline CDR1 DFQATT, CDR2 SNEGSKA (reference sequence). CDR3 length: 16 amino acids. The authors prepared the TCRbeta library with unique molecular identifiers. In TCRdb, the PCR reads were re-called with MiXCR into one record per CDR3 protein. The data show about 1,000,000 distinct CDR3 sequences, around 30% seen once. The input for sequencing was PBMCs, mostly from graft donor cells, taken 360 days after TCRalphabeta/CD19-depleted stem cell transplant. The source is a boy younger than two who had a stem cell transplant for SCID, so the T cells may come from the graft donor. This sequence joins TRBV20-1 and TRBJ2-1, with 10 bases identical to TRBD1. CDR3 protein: CSASPPGQGRVNEQFF. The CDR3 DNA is TGCAGTGCTAGCCCCCCGGGACAGGGGAGAGTCAATGAGCAGTTCTTC.